This paragraph reports one T cell receptor (beta chain). This clone was seen just once. Its target antigen remains unknown. Within one base of it there is no much larger clone, and no base qualities were kept. This sample was taken from a study of blood T cell repertoires in COVID-19 (TCRdb year 2020). Concerning the study at large: Samples from collaborators originated in the United States, Italy and Spain and spanned both the acute and convalescent phases of COVID-19. Subjects who had been exposed to COVID-19, were actively infected with it, or had recovered from it provided the deeply sampled blood TCRbeta repertoires that made up the dataset. The samples were drawn from the first 160 participants of the ongoing ImmuneRACE study and from under 1,500 subjects provided by 6 global collaborators. The prospective study material was composed of cDNA or gDNA derived from T cells, B-cell-depleted T cells, or PBMCs. The repertoires were released in a freely available public database meant as a resource for research on the immune response to SARS-CoV-2. Where HLA class I and class II types were available, the types were taken from metadata supplied by the sample provider, not from assay-based typing. The sample metadata nearly always contained a de-identified subject ID, COVID-19 status, age in years and sex. Findings and caveats that apply to the study as a whole: How much clinical and demographic metadata was included differed by source and by participant, and the metadata was provided uncurated.

Participants in the prospective study were aged roughly 18 to 100 years, lived in approximately 26 United States geographic areas, and enrolled through a virtual design. To assign participants to cohorts, the prospective study relied on clinical history that participants themselves reported in a screening survey and a study questionnaire. For ImmuneRACE Cohort 3, a participant was defined as recovered based on two consecutive negative NP/OP PCR tests, clearance by a healthcare professional, or resolution of symptoms. Mobile phlebotomists in the prospective study collected whole blood, serum and a nasopharyngeal or oropharyngeal swab from every participant. Participants in the prospective study had the option to provide additional blood draws and questionnaires over a roughly two-month period. Prospective study blood samples were shipped either frozen or at room temperature before DNA extraction.

From the germline V gene, CDR1 is SQVTM and CDR2 is ANQGSEA. V has 7 bases trimmed and J has 7 bases trimmed; junction bases matching no gene number 12. The cysteine opens and the phenylalanine closes a CDR3 of 14 amino acids. The read is trimmed to its CDR3 DNA, 42 bases read in frame from base 1. The immunoSEQ Assay, a bias-controlled multiplex PCR, was used to amplify TCRbeta CDR3 regions from genomic DNA. On the study's bioinformatics: The number of nucleated cells in each sample was estimated by amplification of reference gene primers within the assay. To quantify the absolute abundance of each unique TCRbeta CDR3 rearrangement, sequence reads were collapsed and filtered. For each sample, productive Simpson clonality was calculated by taking the square root of Simpson's diversity index across productive rearrangements. TCRdb mirrors the immuneACCESS table, restricted to in-frame sequences. Some clones are absent from its copies; in checked studies, under half trace to an unresolved V gene, and the reason for the others is unknown. From that table come the V and J calls and clone size; the DNA was used to work out D and trimming. In this sample the table shows 300,000 to 450,000 clones, 80% to 90% of which occur a single time. The ten top clones hold 0.95% to 1.1% of the sample.

This clonotype was sampled from a young man who had recovered from COVID-19. The chain is assembled from TRBV29-1 and TRBJ2-1, with 8 bases aligning to TRBD1. Specimen: PBMCs or T cells enriched from blood (not recorded which). Read as DNA, the sequence is TGCAGCGGACAGGGGCTGTACAATGATAATGAGCAGTTCTTC. The translation is CSGQGLYNDNEQFF.